This T cell receptor (beta chain) appears in the sequencing data of a study of blood T cells in healthy people across ages. Points from the study as a whole: More naive CD4+ cells and higher diversity were found in long-lived than in aged donors. Naive and antigen-experienced cells were not separated, limiting conclusive comparison.

A J-beta primer mix and a sample-barcoded 5' primer were used in a second PCR of about 6 to 12 cycles. Tagging of each cDNA molecule was performed by a template-switch adaptor with 12 random nucleotides. A single record per CDR3 protein comes from TCRdb applying MiXCR to the 5' RACE reads. The sample records about 670,000 distinct CDR3 sequences, over 40% being singletons. Details on this clonotype: What it binds is not known.

Source material: blood. The source of this sequence is a woman of 80 years or more in good health.

CDR3 protein: CASIRRGDSTYNEQFF. The CDR3 DNA reads as TGTGCCAGCATCCGAAGAGGGGACAGTACTTACAATGAGCAGTTCTTC. This chain joins TRBV12-3 or TRBV12-4 and TRBJ2-1; 7 nucleotides align to TRBD1. V shed 7 bases and J 4 bases; nucleotides not matched to a gene: 13. The CDR3 consists of 16 residues.